The 28 T cell receptor beta chains below were found in one sample sequenced in a study of cytomegalovirus exposure and HLA in healthy donors. With 60 Vbeta and 13 Jbeta primers, the PCR was carried out. The protocol was immunoSEQ multiplex PCR, while the TCRdb copy is restricted to in-frame clones and leaves out a portion. The specimen's table records 130,000 or so clones. The sequencing sample was made of PBMCs. The receptors stem from a woman aged 18-30 years in good health and CMV-seronegative.

The chain is built from TRBV18 and TRBJ2-4; 9 nucleotides line up with TRBD2. Trimming cost V 2 bases and J 1 base; bases outside gene matches: 12. From germline, CDR1 is KGHSH and CDR2 LQKENI. The CDR3 has 19 amino acids. CDR3 nucleotide sequence: TGTGCCAGCTCACCAGCCGGGTGGCGGGAGGGGCCCGCCAAAAACATTCAGTACTTC. Translating it yields CASSPAGWREGPAKNIQYF.

The chain links TRBV6-1 to TRBJ2-3; D remains unclear. This CDR3 comprises 11 residues. The V end lost 8 bases, the J end lost 4 bases, and 7 bases lay between the germline ends. Germline V gene lookup returns CDR1 MNHNS and CDR2 SASEGT. The CDR3 DNA reads as TGTGCCAGCGGCCAGTCAGATACGCAGTATTTT. It codes for CASGQSDTQYF.

The J gene is TRBJ2-5, the V gene TRBV7-2, with TRBD1 matching over 8 bases. The CDR3 is 15 residues long. With 0 bases clipped from V and 5 bases from J, the junction kept 5 bases outside the gene matches. Germline-derived CDR1 and CDR2 are SGHTA and FQGNSA. For the CDR3, the DNA is TGTGCCAGCAGCTTAGCTGGACAGGGCGGGGAGACCCAGTACTTC. Protein: CASSLAGQGGETQYF. The full variable domain, in which reference TRBV7-2 and TRBJ2-5 provide the parts outside the CDR3, is GAGVSQSPSNKVTEKGKDVELRCDPISGHTALYWYRQSLGQGLEFLIYFQGNSAPDKSGLPSDRFSAERTGGSVSTLTIQRTQQEDSAVYLCASSLAGQGGETQYFGPGTRLLVL.

J is TRBJ1-1 and V is TRBV4-2, with D maybe TRBD1 (6 bases). The CDR3 contains 14 residues. In germline, CDR1 is LGHNA, CDR2 YNFKEQ. Trimming pared 4 bases from V and 7 bases from J, leaving 16 bases between. CDR3 nucleotide sequence: TGTGCCAGCAGCCTTAACACAGTACAGGGTGAAGCTTTCTTT. It codes for CASSLNTVQGEAFF.

Remarks on this clone: No conserved phenylalanine or tryptophan ends this CDR3, so it is likely a read error. No DNA is shown, since the ends of the CDR3 on it are uncertain; the CDR3 is the one TCRdb lists. The genes are TRBV2 and TRBJ1-2; the D call of TRBD1 is as the table states it, not checked on the DNA. The CDR3 adds up to 13 amino acids, both ends counted. Germline V CDR1 and CDR2: SNHLY, FYNNEI. The CDR3 region is CASKIEGTAAPFV.

Note on this clone: A read error may produce the germline difference seen at one junction end. The chain has TRBV2 and TRBJ2-4, with D possibly matching TRBD2 (5 bases). Germline CDR1 reads SNHLY; CDR2 reads FYNNEI. The CDR3 contains 13 residues. The CDR3 nucleotides read TGTGCCAGCAGTGAACTAGCCCAAAACATTCAGTACTTC. This sequence encodes CASSELAQNIQYF.

This rearrangement joins TRBV29-1 to TRBJ2-3, with TRBD2 matching over 12 bases. The CDR3 has 15 residues. Germline V CDR1 and CDR2: SQVTM, ANQGSEA. V lost 4 bases, J lost 3 bases, and 5 bases stayed unmatched. The DNA of the CDR3 is TGCAGCGTTGGACTAGCGGGAGAAGGAACAGATACGCAGTATTTT. It specifies CSVGLAGEGTDTQYF.

J is TRBJ2-1 and V is TRBV7-9, with a possible D match to TRBD2 (6 bases). This CDR3 has 15 residues. The germline V and J ends were trimmed by 5 bases and 8 bases, with 19 bases remaining between them. CDR1 is SEHNR, CDR2 FQNEAQ, per germline (reference sequence). The CDR3 protein is CASSKDGLPGDEQFF. In nucleotides, the CDR3 is TGTGCCAGCAGCAAAGACGGACTACCTGGGGATGAGCAGTTCTTC.

The chain couples TRBV29-1 to TRBJ1-1; no reliable D call. The germline CDR1 and CDR2 sequences are SQVTM and ANQGSEA. V lost 7 bases and J 4 bases, leaving 10 bases between the germline ends. CDR3 length: 11 amino acids. DNA of the CDR3: TGCAGCGCCGAAGATAGCACTGAAGCTTTCTTT. It translates to CSAEDSTEAFF.

V and J are TRBV9 and TRBJ1-3, with 7 bases lining up with TRBD1. The CDR3 runs 16 residues. Trimming at V came to 3 bases and at J to 4 bases, leaving 10 bases not matched to a gene. Germline-derived CDR1 and CDR2 are SGDLS and YYNGEE. In DNA, the CDR3 is TGTGCCAGCAGCGCCTCAGGGGGGCCAAGGGGAAACACCATATATTTT. Translating it yields CASSASGGPRGNTIYF.

V gene TRBV4-3 combines with J gene TRBJ2-3; a weak D match, TRBD2 (5 bases). Trimming took 0 bases from V and 1 from J, leaving 8 bases between them. Germline V gives CDR1 LGHNA, CDR2 YSLEER. This CDR3 has 15 amino acids. The CDR3 reads CASSQERARTDTQYF. CDR3 DNA: TGCGCCAGCAGCCAAGAGCGGGCCCGCACAGATACGCAGTATTTT.

The chain carries TRBV7-2 and TRBJ2-2, with 10 bases matching TRBD2. Trimming cost V 5 bases and J 7 bases; bases outside gene matches: 13. The germline V gene encodes CDR1 SGHTA and CDR2 FQGNSA. The CDR3 is 17 amino acids. CDR3 DNA sequence: TGTGCCAGCAGCGCGGGACTAGCGAGATGGGGCGGCGGGGAGCTGTTTTTT. Translation: CASSAGLARWGGGELFF.

The chain has TRBV9 and TRBJ2-3, with 9 bases aligning to TRBD2. This CDR3 is 18 amino acids long. The junction had 14 bases not matched to a gene; V was cut back by 0 bases and J by 6 bases. Germline CDR1 reads SGDLS; CDR2 reads YYNGEE. DNA of the CDR3: TGTGCCAGCAGCGTAGAAGTTGTGGCGGGAGGGCCCAGGGATACGCAGTATTTT. It yields the protein CASSVEVVAGGPRDTQYF.

J is TRBJ2-3 and V is TRBV15, with D possibly being TRBD1 (7 bases). Germline-derived CDR1 and CDR2 are LNHNV and YYDKDF (reference sequence). The V end lost 2 bases, the J end lost 2 bases, and 11 bases lay between the germline ends. This CDR3 is 15 amino acids long. CDR3: CATSRTGEVTDTQYF. The CDR3 DNA reads as TGTGCCACCAGCAGAACAGGGGAGGTCACAGATACGCAGTATTTT.

This chain joins TRBV6-1 and TRBJ1-2; weak D call: TRBD1 (6 bases). Looked up from germline, CDR1 is MNHNS and CDR2 is SASEGT. V was clipped by 2 bases and J by 2 bases, with 12 bases between them. The length of the CDR3 is 15 residues. The CDR3 is CASSEFADRNYGYTF. The CDR3 region has the DNA TGTGCCAGCAGTGAATTTGCGGACAGAAACTATGGCTACACCTTC.

The chain recombines TRBV7-6 with TRBJ2-1, with 15 bases identical to TRBD2. The CDR3 length is 15 residues. Germline values: CDR1 SGHVS, CDR2 FNYEAQ. With 2 bases clipped from V and 10 bases from J, the junction kept 3 bases outside the gene matches. As DNA, the CDR3 is TGTGCCAGCAGCTTACCGGGACTAGCGGGAGGCGAGCAGTTCTTC. This gives the protein CASSLPGLAGGEQFF.

This chain uses TRBV9 with TRBJ1-1; perhaps TRBD1 as D (5 bases). This CDR3 region has 15 residues. Trimming pared 7 bases from V and 0 bases from J, leaving 16 bases between. Germline V gene sequence: CDR1 SGDLS, CDR2 YYNGEE. In DNA, the CDR3 is TGTGCCAGCTCGACGGCGGGGGGGTTGAACACTGAAGCTTTCTTT. Protein: CASSTAGGLNTEAFF.

This chain connects TRBV28 to TRBJ2-7; tentatively, D is TRBD2 (5 bases). With 5 bases removed from V and 0 bases from J, the gap between germline ends came to 11 bases. CDR1 is MDHEN and CDR2 is SYDVKM in the germline V gene. The CDR3 length is 14 residues. The CDR3 sequence is CASSTSGSSYEQYF. The CDR3 coding sequence is TGTGCCAGCAGTACCAGCGGAAGCTCCTACGAGCAGTACTTC.

The chain couples TRBV30 to TRBJ2-1, with D possibly being TRBD1 (6 bases). Germline V gives CDR1 GTSNPN, CDR2 SVGIG (reference sequence). V shed 4 bases and J shed 8 bases, with 18 bases lying between them. The CDR3 runs 14 residues. The CDR3 bases are TGTGCCTGGACCCAGCCACACAGGGCGGATGAGCAGTTCTTC. Translated, it gives CAWTQPHRADEQFF.

This sequence joins TRBV2 and TRBJ2-1; 9 bases match TRBD2. Unmatched junction bases numbered 7, after V lost 7 bases and J lost 6 bases. The germline V gene encodes CDR1 SNHLY and CDR2 FYNNEI. The CDR3 spans 14 residues. The CDR3 sequence: CASNLLAGSNEQFF. The DNA for the CDR3 is TGTGCCAGCAATTTGCTAGCGGGAAGCAATGAGCAGTTCTTC.

The chain has TRBV7-3 and TRBJ2-5; D is perhaps TRBD2 (6 bases). The CDR3 is 17 residues long. CDR1 and CDR2 from the germline V gene are SGHTA and FQGTGA. V gave up 2 bases and J gave up 4 bases, with 20 bases separating them. CDR3: CASSLGVGNSGVETQYF. The CDR3 coding sequence is TGTGCCAGCAGCTTAGGGGTGGGAAATAGCGGAGTAGAGACCCAGTACTTC.

The chain combines TRBV15 with TRBJ1-4; no clear D. The CDR3 is 17 amino acids. Germline assignment: CDR1 LNHNV and CDR2 YYDKDF (reference sequence). V lost 3 bases and J 0 bases, leaving 14 bases between the germline ends. The CDR3 sequence: CATSRNRNSATNEKLFF. As DNA, the CDR3 is TGTGCCACCAGCAGGAACCGAAACAGTGCAACTAATGAAAAACTGTTTTTT.

CDR3 amino acids: CASSLQASEAFF. CDR3 nucleotides: TGTGCCAGCAGCTTACAAGCATCGGAAGCTTTCTTT. The chain has TRBV11-2 and TRBJ1-1; D not resolved. From germline, CDR1 is SGHAT and CDR2 FQNNGV. This CDR3 has 12 residues. With 2 bases removed from V and 8 bases from J, the gap between germline ends came to 9 bases.

The chain has TRBV5-1 and TRBJ2-5, with 12 bases that match TRBD2. The junction had 11 bases not matched to a gene; V was cut back by 0 bases and J by 5 bases. CDR1 SGHRS and CDR2 YFSETQ come from the germline V gene. The CDR3 runs to 18 residues. The DNA of the CDR3 is TGCGCCAGCAGCTTGGGCGCGGCTAGCGGGGGGGTCACGGAGACCCAGTACTTC. Its translation is CASSLGAASGGVTETQYF.

This rearrangement joins TRBV13 to TRBJ2-1; possible D gene TRBD2, 5 bases. V dropped 5 bases and J dropped 3 bases, with 14 bases sitting between them. This CDR3 is built from 15 residues. Germline V gene data show CDR1 as PRHDT and CDR2 as FYEKMQ (reference sequence). CDR3 DNA sequence: TGTGCCAGCAGCCCGCCCAGCGGACGCTACAATGAGCAGTTCTTC. It is translated as CASSPPSGRYNEQFF.

The chain has TRBV28 and TRBJ1-5; TRBD1 matches at 7 bases. With V trimmed by 0 bases and J by 5 bases, 7 bases remained unmatched. The CDR3 extends over 16 amino acids. Germline V gives CDR1 MDHEN, CDR2 SYDVKM. The DNA for the CDR3 is TGTGCCAGCAGTTTATGGATTACAGGGGAGCATCAGCCCCAGCATTTT. It translates to CASSLWITGEHQPQHF.

The chain links TRBV5-8 to TRBJ1-2; D not resolved. The length of the CDR3 is 16 residues. Per germline, CDR1 SGHTS and CDR2 YDEGEE. V lost 4 bases, J lost 1 base, and 17 bases lay in between. The CDR3 protein is CASSPRIRQSNYGYTF. The CDR3, as DNA: TGTGCCAGCAGCCCGCGGATTCGGCAGAGTAACTATGGCTACACCTTC.

This rearrangement joins TRBV7-8 to TRBJ2-1; 7 bases fit TRBD2. V lost 5 bases to trimming and J lost 3 bases; unmatched junction nucleotides: 7. This CDR3 is 15 amino acids long. Germline CDR1 SGHVS, CDR2 FQNEAQ. This chain's CDR3 is CASSRTGTIYNEQFF. In DNA form, the CDR3 reads TGTGCCAGCAGCCGGACCGGGACTATCTACAATGAGCAGTTCTTC.